These 16 T cell receptor beta chains were sequenced from one sample in a study of shared clonotypes between healthy human individuals. The method was immunoSEQ multiplex PCR; TCRdb's version includes in-frame clones alone and lacks a portion of them. The repertoire consists of around 2,000,000 clones, with roughly 95% occurring once and the leading ten covering around 1.1%. Positive CCR7 selection of CD45RO-negative cells yielded the naive CD8 cells, and terminally differentiated effector memory CD45RA+ cells were excluded. Sample: naive CD8+ T cells sorted from blood. The source of these receptors is a man younger than 30 in good health.

The chain links TRBV5-1 to TRBJ2-7; perhaps D is TRBD1 or TRBD2 (5 bases each). The germline V and J ends were trimmed by 4 bases and 3 bases, with 17 bases remaining between them. The CDR3 consists of 15 residues. Germline V lookup: CDR1 SGHRS, CDR2 YFSETQ. The CDR3 DNA sequence: TGCGCCAGCAGCCCGGAACCGGGACGGGACTACGAGCAGTACTTC. Translation: CASSPEPGRDYEQYF.

The gene calls are TRBV7-9 and TRBJ2-7; 10 positions match TRBD2. CDR1 and CDR2 from the germline V gene are SEHNR and FQNEAQ (reference sequence). The junction had 2 bases not matched to a gene; V was cut back by 4 bases and J by 2 bases. The CDR3 totals 14 residues. The CDR3 DNA is TGTGCCAGCAGCTCCAGCGGGGGGGCCTACGAGCAGTACTTC. Translating it yields CASSSSGGAYEQYF.

In its sample, this clone was seen once. This chain links TRBV4-1 with TRBJ2-7, with 8 bases matching TRBD2. The CDR3 covers 14 residues. Trimming took 0 bases from V and 6 from J; bases not matched to a gene: 4. The V gene's germline CDR1 is MGHRA and CDR2 YSYEKL. CDR3 sequence reads: CASSQEPGGPEQYF. Here the CDR3 DNA reads TGCGCCAGCAGCCAAGAACCGGGAGGGCCCGAGCAGTACTTC.

The CDR3 loop is CASSSPLDTYEQYF. In DNA form, the CDR3 reads TGTGCCAGCAGCTCCCCACTCGATACCTACGAGCAGTACTTC. The genes are TRBV7-9 and TRBJ2-7; D uncertain. The CDR3 runs to 14 residues. Germline CDR1 reads SEHNR; CDR2 reads FQNEAQ (reference sequence). With 4 bases removed from V and 2 bases from J, the gap between germline ends came to 12 bases.

CDR3 sequence (DNA): TGTGCCAGCAGCTTGGAGACGGAAGCTTTCTTT. Translating it yields CASSLETEAFF. V usage is TRBV5-6 and J usage is TRBJ1-1; D call uncertain. The CDR3 has 11 amino acids. The V gene lost 0 bases and the J gene lost 8 bases, with 5 bases spanning the gap. CDR1 SGHDT and CDR2 YYEEEE come from the germline V gene.

The chain is built from TRBV7-9 and TRBJ2-7; 7 bases match TRBD2. This CDR3 has 15 amino acids. V was clipped by 2 bases and J by 4 bases; unmatched bases: 8. Germline-derived CDR1 and CDR2 are SEHNR and FQNEAQ (reference sequence). The CDR3 here is CASSLSSGGRYEQYF. The DNA of the CDR3 is TGTGCCAGCAGCTTATCGTCCGGGGGGAGATACGAGCAGTACTTC. Full variable domain (remainder filled in from reference TRBV7-9 and TRBJ2-7): DTGVSQNPRHKITKRGQNVTFRCDPISEHNRLYWYRQTLGQGPEFLTYFQNEAQLEKSRLLSDRFSAERPKGSFSTLEIQRTEQGDSAMYLCASSLSSGGRYEQYFGPGTRLTVT.

The V call is TRBV5-1, the J call TRBJ2-1, with D possibly being TRBD2 (5 bases). This CDR3 comprises 16 residues. V was clipped by 0 bases and J by 3 bases, with 13 bases between them. CDR1 is SGHRS, CDR2 YFSETQ, per germline. CDR3 region: CASSLAGSGRYNEQFF. CDR3 coding DNA: TGCGCCAGCAGCTTGGCGGGGTCAGGTCGCTACAATGAGCAGTTCTTC.

The chain recombines TRBV7-9 with TRBJ2-1, with 7 bases identical to TRBD1. CDR1 and CDR2 (germline): SEHNR, FQNEAQ (reference sequence). V lost 0 bases to trimming and J lost 4 bases; unmatched junction nucleotides: 3. This CDR3 is built from 15 residues. Written as DNA, the CDR3 is TGTGCCAGCAGCTTAGCGACAGGGAAGTACAATGAGCAGTTCTTC. Amino acid sequence: CASSLATGKYNEQFF.

Comments on this clone: Its ends do not fully match the called genes, so a read error is possible. The chain carries TRBV30 and TRBJ1-1; tentative D call: TRBD1 (5 bases). The germline V gene encodes CDR1 GTSNPN and CDR2 SVGIG (reference sequence). The CDR3 sequence is 13 residues long. The CDR3: CAWSVLGGTGAFF. CDR3 nucleotide sequence: TGTGCCTGGAGTGTCCTTGGGGGGACTGGAGCTTTCTTT.

The rearrangement joins TRBV6-5 to TRBJ1-2; TRBD1 matches at 8 bases. The CDR3 is 15 residues long. J lost 6 bases, V lost 6 bases, and 12 bases had no gene match. Germline CDR1 is MNHEY and CDR2 is SVGAGI. The CDR3 DNA follows: TGTGCCAGCAGAACTAACCAGGGGGCGAAAAATGGCTACACCTTC. It yields the protein CASRTNQGAKNGYTF.

The chain is built from TRBV7-9 and TRBJ2-2; 7 bases fit TRBD2. Unmatched junction bases numbered 11, after V lost 4 bases and J lost 6 bases. The CDR3 spans 16 residues. Germline CDR1 and CDR2: SEHNR and FQNEAQ (reference sequence). The CDR3 reads CASSSTSGLVSGELFF. In nucleotides, the CDR3 is TGTGCCAGCAGCTCGACCAGCGGACTAGTTTCCGGGGAGCTGTTTTTT.

V gene TRBV19 combines with J gene TRBJ1-2; D remains unclear. CDR3 length: 13 residues. The V gene lost 10 bases and the J gene lost 4 bases, with 16 bases spanning the gap. Per the germline V gene, CDR1 is LNHDA and CDR2 is SQIVND (reference sequence). CDR3 sequence reads: CATQDGRSYGYTF. CDR3 in DNA: TGTGCCACTCAGGACGGAAGAAGCTATGGCTACACCTTC.

The J gene is TRBJ2-2, the V gene TRBV7-9; tentatively, D is TRBD1 (6 bases). Per germline, CDR1 SEHNR and CDR2 FQNEAQ (reference sequence). The germline V and J ends were trimmed by 4 bases and 1 base, with 16 bases remaining between them. The CDR3 is 17 residues long. The CDR3 loop is CASSSTRTELNTGELFF. CDR3 coding DNA: TGTGCCAGCAGCTCTACTCGGACAGAGCTGAACACCGGGGAGCTGTTTTTT.

The chain carries TRBV27 and TRBJ1-1; D is perhaps TRBD1 (5 bases). The CDR3 extends over 13 amino acids. Germline V lookup: CDR1 MNHEY, CDR2 SMNVEV (reference sequence). The V end lost 6 bases, the J end lost 7 bases, and 15 bases lay between the germline ends. The CDR3 nucleotides read TGTGCCAGCAGAGCGTTAACAGGCGTTGAAGCTTTCTTT. Protein product: CASRALTGVEAFF.

The J gene is TRBJ2-3, the V gene TRBV7-9, with TRBD1 matching 7 bases. The junction had 19 bases not matched to a gene; V was cut back by 3 bases and J by 4 bases. There are 19 residues in the CDR3. Germline V gene lookup returns CDR1 SEHNR and CDR2 FQNEAQ (reference sequence). The CDR3 bases are TGTGCCAGCAGCTTCGGGCGAGTAACGGACAGGCCTGACGCAGATACGCAGTATTTT. This encodes CASSFGRVTDRPDADTQYF.

The V call is TRBV15, the J call TRBJ2-2; 8 bases map to TRBD1. Germline V gene sequence: CDR1 LNHNV, CDR2 YYDKDF (reference sequence). V shed 5 bases and J 6 bases; nucleotides not matched to a gene: 8. The CDR3 is made up of 15 amino acids. The CDR3 nucleotides read TGTGCCACCAGCGGCACTACAGGGGGTCCCGGGGAGCTGTTTTTT. Protein: CATSGTTGGPGELFF. The whole variable domain, remainder taken from reference TRBV15 and TRBJ2-2, is DAMVIQNPRYQVTQFGKPVTLSCSQTLNHNVMYWYQQKSSQAPKLLFHYYDKDFNNEADTPDNFQSRRPNTSFCFLDIRSPGLGDTAMYLCATSGTTGGPGELFFGEGSRLTVL.